Listed below are T cell receptor beta chains from one sample, sequenced in a study of blood T cell repertoires in COVID-19. Profiling relied on immunoSEQ multiplex PCR, and the TCRdb table lists in-frame clones only, not all of them. Of about 160,000 clones in the sample, roughly 80% were seen once. Input material: peripheral blood. Receptors originate from a woman in her thirties or forties with COVID-19, enrolled during active disease. Both conserved end residues are part of each CDR3. Fields, in order: V gene, J gene, D gene, CDR3 DNA, CDR3 protein. D genes are given only for firm matches.

TRBV7-9	TRBJ2-3	.	TGTGCCAGCAAGTGGTTGGGGCACCCCACAGATACGCAGTATTTT	CASKWLGHPTDTQYF
TRBV12-5	TRBJ2-1	.	TGTGCTAGTGGTTTGGCGGGGGTCAGTGAGCAGTTCTTC	CASGLAGVSEQFF
TRBV30	TRBJ1-5	.	TGTGCCTGGAGCCGGGGCGGGGTGGTCCATCAGCCCCAGCATTTT	CAWSRGGVVHQPQHF
TRBV19	TRBJ1-2	.	TGTGCCAGTAGTATTTACATCCAAAGGTCAGGGGACTATGGCTACACCTTC	CASSIYIQRSGDYGYTF
TRBV2	TRBJ2-7	TRBD1	TGTGCCAGCAGGGGACAGGGGGCTTCCTACGAGCAGTACTTC	CASRGQGASYEQYF
TRBV6-1	TRBJ2-2	TRBD2	TGTGCCAGCAGTGGGACTAGCGGGAGGTGGGACACCGGGGAGCTGTTTTTT	CASSGTSGRWDTGELFF
TRBV30	TRBJ2-3	TRBD2	TGTGCCTGGAGTGTAGGACTAGCGGGCCGGGTAGATACGCAGTATTTT	CAWSVGLAGRVDTQYF
TRBV28	TRBJ2-3	.	TGTGCCAGCAAGGCCCCCACGGGGGATACGCAGTATTTT	CASKAPTGDTQYF
TRBV7-3	TRBJ2-2	TRBD2	TGTGCCAGCAGCTTAACGGGACTATACGGCACCGGGGAGCTGTTTTTT	CASSLTGLYGTGELFF
TRBV19	TRBJ2-1	.	TGTGCCAGTAGTATAGATTCCCCTACTAGTACCTACAATGAGCAGTTCTTC	CASSIDSPTSTYNEQFF
TRBV6-5	TRBJ2-7	TRBD2	TGTGCCAGCAGATACCACAGCGGGATCTCCTACGAGCAGTACTTC	CASRYHSGISYEQYF
TRBV7-9	TRBJ1-5	.	TGTGCCAGCAGCTTCGTACCGAAGCGCGATCAGCCCCAGCATTTT	CASSFVPKRDQPQHF